This TCR beta chain stems from a study of shared clonotypes between healthy human individuals. Clones were read by immunoSEQ multiplex PCR, and TCRdb kept only the in-frame ones, dropping some. The profile shows 330,000 or so clones, 73% of them singletons. The V end was cut by 10 bases, the J end by 2 bases, with 5 bases between. CDR1 and CDR2 from the germline V gene are LNHDA and SQIVND (reference sequence). The CDR3 consists of 10 residues. The clonotype was recovered from a man between 25 and 39 years old in good health. Sample: memory CD4+ T cells sorted from blood. This sample's subset: CD45RA-negative fraction. The chain uses TRBV19 and TRBJ2-5; D ambiguous. CDR3 region: CATWQETQYF. The CDR3 nucleotides are TGTGCCACGTGGCAAGAGACCCAGTACTTC.